This record concerns one T cell receptor (beta chain) sequence. What it binds is not known. The treatment is: roughly 11-day PBMC culture with coronavirus spike peptide pools or control peptides (ViraFEST assay). Each well received a few million PBMCs, cultured with 8 to 10 IU/ml IL-2 and about 11 ug/ml peptide pools. This entry belongs to a study of vaccination and CD4 T cells after COVID-19. Study as a whole: Those taking part got two shots of either the BNT162b2 or the mRNA-1273 vaccine.

Study-wide results and limits: SARS-CoV-2-reactive clonotypes rose nonsignificantly, with the median going from roughly 21 to 40.

Oncomine TCR Beta short-read sequencing was applied to DNA from cultured CD4+ T cells. Genomic DNA was extracted from cultured CD4+ T cells. TCRdb re-derived calls from the PCR reads in MiXCR, one entry per CDR3 protein. The sample carries fewer than 15,000 distinct CDR3 sequences, around three fifths recorded once. The specimen was CD4+ T cells from blood, cultured in vitro. This clonotype originated in a human donor who had recovered from COVID-19.

CDR3 residues: CASTAETGSNQPQHF. CDR3 coding DNA: TGTGCCAGTACCGCGGAGACAGGAAGCAATCAGCCCCAGCATTTT. The rearrangement joins TRBV19 to TRBJ1-5; D is perhaps TRBD1 (6 bases). V shed 7 bases and J shed 1 base, with 14 bases lying between them. This CDR3 has 15 amino acids. In germline, CDR1 is LNHDA, CDR2 SQIVND (reference sequence). The full variable domain, completed using reference TRBV19 and TRBJ1-5, is DGGITQSPKYLFRKEGQNVTLSCEQNLNHDAMYWYRQDPGQGLRLIYYSQIVNDFQKGDIAEGYSVSREKKESFPLTVTSAQKNPTAFYLCASTAETGSNQPQHFGDGTRLSIL.